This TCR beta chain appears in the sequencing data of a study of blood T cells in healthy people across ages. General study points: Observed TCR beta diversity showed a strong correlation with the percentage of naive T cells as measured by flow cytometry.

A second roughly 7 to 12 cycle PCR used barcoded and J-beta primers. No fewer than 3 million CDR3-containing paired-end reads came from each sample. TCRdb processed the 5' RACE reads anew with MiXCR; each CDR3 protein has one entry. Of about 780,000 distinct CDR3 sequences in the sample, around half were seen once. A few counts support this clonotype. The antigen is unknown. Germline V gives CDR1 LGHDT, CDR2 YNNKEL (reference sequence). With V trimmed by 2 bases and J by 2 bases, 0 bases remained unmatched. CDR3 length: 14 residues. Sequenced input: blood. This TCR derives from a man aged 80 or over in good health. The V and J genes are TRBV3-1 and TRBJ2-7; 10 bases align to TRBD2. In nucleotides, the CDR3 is TGTGCCAGCAGCCAACTAGCGGGGGCCTACGAGCAGTACTTC. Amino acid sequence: CASSQLAGAYEQYF.